Following are 24 T cell receptor beta chains from one sample sequenced in a study of cytomegalovirus exposure and HLA in healthy donors. Use of 60 Vbeta and 13 Jbeta primers characterized the PCR. Profiled with immunoSEQ multiplex PCR; TCRdb holds only in-frame clones, not every one. The sample has 100,000 to 120,000 clones; 60% to 80% are singletons. The sequenced material came from PBMCs. These TCRs come from a man younger than 40 in good health and CMV-seronegative.

The V gene is TRBV28, the J gene TRBJ1-5; 10 nucleotides line up with TRBD1. From germline, CDR1 is MDHEN and CDR2 SYDVKM. This CDR3 has 16 amino acids. V dropped 2 bases and J dropped 6; count of bases not matched to a gene: 7. CDR3 nucleotide sequence: TGTGCCAGCAGTTTAGTGGGGACAGGGGTTTTTCAGCCCCAGCATTTT. Residues: CASSLVGTGVFQPQHF.

The V and J genes are TRBV29-1 and TRBJ2-7; 9 bases are a match to TRBD2. Germline values: CDR1 SQVTM, CDR2 ANQGSEA. V lost 2 bases, J lost 4 bases, and 3 bases stayed unmatched. The CDR3 loop spans 13 amino acids. The CDR3 nucleotides are TGCAGCGTTGAAAGGCGGGAGGGTTACGAGCAGTACTTC. Translation gives CSVERREGYEQYF.

This chain connects TRBV18 to TRBJ1-4, with 10 nucleotides matching TRBD1. The CDR3 totals 17 residues. CDR1 and CDR2 from the germline V gene are KGHSH and LQKENI. J gave up 1 base and V 3 bases, and 5 bases lay outside the gene matches. The CDR3 is CASSPTDRGGTNEKLFF. The CDR3 DNA is TGTGCCAGCTCACCGACGGACAGGGGGGGAACTAATGAAAAACTGTTTTTT. Full variable domain (remainder filled in from reference TRBV18 and TRBJ1-4): NAGVMQNPRHLVRRRGQEARLRCSPMKGHSHVYWYRQLPEEGLKFMVYLQKENIIDESGMPKERFSAEFPKEGPSILRIQQVVRGDSAAYFCASSPTDRGGTNEKLFFGSGTQLSVL.

The rearrangement joins TRBV15 to TRBJ1-5; the D is unclear. The V gene lost 0 bases and the J gene lost 3 bases, with 9 bases spanning the gap. The CDR3 contains 15 residues. In germline, CDR1 is LNHNV, CDR2 YYDKDF (reference sequence). CDR3 nucleotide sequence: TGTGCCACCAGCAGAGATATTCAGATCAATCAGCCCCAGCATTTT. This sequence encodes CATSRDIQINQPQHF.

The chain employs TRBV5-1 and TRBJ2-3, with 8 positions matching TRBD1. The CDR3 length is 14 residues. The V and J ends lost 4 bases and 4 bases, in that order; junction bases with no gene match: 5. The germline V gene encodes CDR1 SGHRS and CDR2 YFSETQ. CDR3 protein: CASSPVTGADTQYF. Here the CDR3 DNA reads TGCGCCAGCAGCCCTGTGACAGGGGCAGATACGCAGTATTTT.

V usage is TRBV6-1 and J usage is TRBJ1-1; tentatively, D is TRBD1 (6 bases). The CDR3 has 11 residues. Germline CDR1 and CDR2: MNHNS and SASEGT. The V end lost 8 bases, the J end lost 11 bases, and 15 bases lay between the germline ends. As DNA, the CDR3 is TGTGCCAGCCTCAATACAGGGCGGGCTTTCTTT. Its translation is CASLNTGRAFF.

The rearrangement links TRBV6-5 to TRBJ2-1; 9 bases fit TRBD2. The ends lost 6 bases at V and 9 bases at J; junction bases unmatched: 9. CDR3 size: 14 residues. Germline V gene data show CDR1 as MNHEY and CDR2 as SVGAGI. In DNA, the CDR3 is TGTGCCAGCAGACTAGCGGGTGGGGGTCTTGAGCAGTTCTTC. It encodes CASRLAGGGLEQFF.

The chain links TRBV5-4 to TRBJ2-1; 16 nucleotides align to TRBD2. From germline, CDR1 is SGHNT and CDR2 YYREEE (reference sequence). The CDR3 consists of 19 residues. J gave up 8 bases and V 2 bases, and 13 bases lay outside the gene matches. The chain's CDR3 is CASSFKGLAGGYLRDEQFF. CDR3 nucleotide sequence: TGTGCCAGCAGCTTCAAGGGACTAGCGGGAGGGTATCTGAGGGATGAGCAGTTCTTC.

This chain uses TRBV4-1 with TRBJ2-1, with TRBD2 matching over 10 bases. The germline gives CDR1 MGHRA, CDR2 YSYEKL. The CDR3 length is 17 residues. J gave up 4 bases and V 5 bases, and 11 bases lay outside the gene matches. This chain's CDR3 is CASSLRTSGALYNEQFF. The CDR3 nucleotides read TGCGCCAGCAGCTTACGGACTAGCGGAGCCCTATACAATGAGCAGTTCTTC.

This chain uses TRBV7-2 with TRBJ2-2; D may be TRBD2 (6 bases). CDR3 length equals 14 residues. From germline, CDR1 is SGHTA and CDR2 FQGNSA. Trimming cost V 4 bases and J 6 bases, with 12 bases left between them. The CDR3 here is CASSSPGTAGELFF. Here the CDR3 DNA reads TGTGCCAGCAGCTCACCCGGGACTGCCGGGGAGCTGTTTTTT.

The chain recombines TRBV18 with TRBJ1-2; D uncertain. In germline, CDR1 is KGHSH, CDR2 LQKENI. This CDR3 has 15 residues. V lost 3 bases and J lost 4, with 15 bases in between. Here the CDR3 DNA reads TGTGCCAGCTCACCTCTCGGGGAGCTAATCTATGGCTACACCTTC. Encoded protein: CASSPLGELIYGYTF.

V usage is TRBV6-6 and J usage is TRBJ1-6, with 8 bases aligning to TRBD1. Germline loops: CDR1 MNHNY, CDR2 SVGAGI (reference sequence). CDR3 length: 15 amino acids. Trimming removed 4 bases from V and 5 bases from J; junction bases left unmatched: 4. The CDR3 sequence is CASSSKGQDNSPLHF. The CDR3 bases are TGTGCCAGCAGTTCAAAGGGACAGGATAATTCACCCCTCCACTTT.

Here the CDR3 DNA reads TGTGCCAGCAGCTTGGAAACAGGGGCCCGCGGCTACACCTTC. It specifies CASSLETGARGYTF. The chain uses TRBV7-9 and TRBJ1-2, with 7 bases that match TRBD1. Germline V lookup: CDR1 SEHNR, CDR2 FQNEAQ (reference sequence). The CDR3 covers 14 residues. Germline trimming cut 3 bases from V and 8 bases from J; bases unmatched to any gene: 9. Drawing the rest from reference TRBV7-9 and TRBJ1-2, the complete variable domain is DTGVSQNPRHKITKRGQNVTFRCDPISEHNRLYWYRQTLGQGPEFLTYFQNEAQLEKSRLLSDRFSAERPKGSFSTLEIQRTEQGDSAMYLCASSLETGARGYTFGSGTRLTVV.

The rearrangement links TRBV19 to TRBJ2-5; D gene ambiguous. The better agreement between TRBJ2-7 and the DNA end casts doubt on the J call. This CDR3 is built from 15 residues. The germline V gene has CDR1 LNHDA and CDR2 SQIVND (reference sequence). CDR3 nucleotide sequence: TGTGCCAGTAGTATAGGTTCGCCGGTCGTCTACGAGCAGTACTTC. The encoded protein is CASSIGSPVVYEQYF.

This clone was found a few times. The chain has TRBV5-4 and TRBJ2-5; weak D call: TRBD2 (6 bases). Trimming took 3 bases from V and 1 from J, leaving 13 bases between them. This CDR3 contains 15 residues. Germline V gene lookup returns CDR1 SGHNT and CDR2 YYREEE (reference sequence). This CDR3 is CASSSAGGIQETQYF. The CDR3 DNA follows: TGTGCCAGCAGCTCAGCTGGGGGGATCCAAGAGACCCAGTACTTC. Looking up the rest from reference TRBV5-4 and TRBJ2-5 gives the full variable domain: ETGVTQSPTHLIKTRGQQVTLRCSSQSGHNTVSWYQQALGQGPQFIFQYYREEENGRGNFPPRFSGLQFPNYSSELNVNALELDDSALYLCASSSAGGIQETQYFGPGTRLLVL.

CDR3 nucleotides: TGCAGCGTTGGGGGGCTCGTGGAGGGGGCAACAGATACGCAGTATTTT. Translated: CSVGGLVEGATDTQYF. The rearrangement uses TRBV29-1 and TRBJ2-3; D possibly corresponds to TRBD1 (7 bases). Germline V lookup: CDR1 SQVTM, CDR2 ANQGSEA. The CDR3 contains 16 residues. Trimming stripped 4 bases from V and 3 bases from J, with 20 bases between.

The rearrangement joins TRBV6-5 to TRBJ2-7; D is uncertain. The CDR3 covers 13 residues. V lost 3 bases and J 3 bases, leaving 9 bases between the germline ends. CDR1 is MNHEY and CDR2 is SVGAGI in the germline V gene. This chain's CDR3 is CASSYRVGYEQYF. The CDR3 region has the DNA TGTGCCAGCAGTTATCGGGTGGGCTACGAGCAGTACTTC.

The chain has TRBV4-2 and TRBJ2-3; a weak D match, TRBD1 (6 bases). The J call may not be correct, given that the DNA end is closer to TRBJ1-5. The length of the CDR3 is 14 residues. The germline V gene encodes CDR1 LGHNA and CDR2 YNFKEQ. CDR3 protein: CASSQGVGADTQHF. The DNA for the CDR3 is TGTGCCAGCAGCCAAGGGGTGGGGGCAGATACGCAGCATTTT.

Written as DNA, the CDR3 is TGTGCCAGCAGCCAAAGGGGCAGGGTGTCAGCTTTCTTT. It is translated as CASSQRGRVSAFF. The chain combines TRBV14 with TRBJ1-1, with D possibly TRBD1 on 5 matching bases. V was pared by 2 bases and J by 10 bases, with 14 bases between. CDR1 is SGHDN and CDR2 is FVKESK in the germline V gene. This CDR3 is 13 amino acids long.

V and J are TRBV30 and TRBJ2-1; tentative D call: TRBD2 (5 bases). Trimming removed 0 bases from V and 1 base from J, with 10 bases in between. The CDR3 has 15 amino acids. Germline V gene lookup returns CDR1 GTSNPN and CDR2 SVGIG (reference sequence). The CDR3 loop is CAWSVLLGSYNEQFF. The CDR3 DNA reads as TGTGCCTGGAGTGTCCTACTAGGGTCCTACAATGAGCAGTTCTTC.

This clone was detected a few times. The rearrangement links TRBV2 to TRBJ1-3; D is perhaps TRBD1 (6 bases). The CDR3 totals 14 residues. The V gene's germline CDR1 is SNHLY and CDR2 FYNNEI. The ends were cut back, 8 bases at V and 0 bases at J, with 11 bases in the middle. In DNA, the CDR3 is TGTGCCAGCCAGGGGACGGGCTCTGGAAACACCATATATTTT. Translating it yields CASQGTGSGNTIYF.

The chain recombines TRBV11-2 with TRBJ2-1, with 12 bases that match TRBD2. The CDR3 runs 15 residues. V lost 4 bases and J lost 10; bases outside the gene matches: 8. The germline gives CDR1 SGHAT, CDR2 FQNNGV. CDR3 sequence (DNA): TGTGCCAGCAGCTCATCGACTAGCGGGAGTGACGAGCAGTTCTTC. This gives the protein CASSSSTSGSDEQFF. The entire variable domain, with the rest obtained from reference TRBV11-2 and TRBJ2-1, is as follows: EAGVAQSPRYKIIEKRQSVAFWCNPISGHATLYWYQQILGQGPKLLIQFQNNGVVDDSQLPKDRFSAERLKGVDSTLKIQPAKLEDSAVYLCASSSSTSGSDEQFFGPGTRLTVL.

This clone appeared a few times. The V call is TRBV6-5, the J call TRBJ1-1; TRBD1 aligns across 7 bases. CDR1 is MNHEY, CDR2 SVGAGI, per germline. The CDR3 covers 14 residues. J was trimmed by 3 bases and V by 4 bases; bases with no gene match: 5. The CDR3 loop reads CASSLARGHTEAFF. DNA of the CDR3: TGTGCCAGCAGTTTAGCAAGGGGGCACACTGAAGCTTTCTTT.

The chain couples TRBV18 to TRBJ2-7, with D perhaps matching TRBD1 (6 bases). Deletions cut 2 bases from V and 2 bases from J, with 10 bases between. CDR1 and CDR2 from the germline V gene are KGHSH and LQKENI. There are 14 residues in the CDR3. CDR3: CASSPGEGAYEQYF. The CDR3 bases are TGTGCCAGCTCACCAGGAGAGGGGGCCTACGAGCAGTACTTC.